This T cell receptor beta chain derives from a study of neurological immune-mediated disorders. There are many counts of this clonotype. Between the trimmed V and J ends, which lost 1 base and 5 bases, there was a span of 9 bases. The CDR3 extends over 13 amino acids. Germline V gene lookup returns CDR1 SGHDT and CDR2 YYEEEE. TCRdb reprocessed the 5' RACE reads with MiXCR, giving one entry per CDR3 protein. Here the sample spans about 55,000 distinct CDR3 sequences, about 3.5% being singletons. Input material: PBMCs. The receptor was isolated from a man aged 25-45 years with multiple sclerosis. This chain links TRBV5-6 with TRBJ1-2; D may be TRBD1 (5 bases). In nucleotides, the CDR3 is TGTGCCAGCAGCTTGAAACAGGTTTATGGCTACACCTTC. Encoded protein: CASSLKQVYGYTF.